This record concerns one T cell receptor (beta chain) sequence. Its antigen remains unidentified. The junction differs from germline at one of its ends, possibly a read error. Measured from the cysteine to the phenylalanine, the CDR3 is 16 residues long. The CDR3 DNA has 48 bases and is translated from base 1. This sample was taken from a study of T cell repertoires in cytomegalovirus infection (dated by TCRdb to between 2017 and 2020). General notes on the study: Donor HLA type was relevant to the analysis, as public TCR beta signatures indicated carriage of CMV infection together with the matching HLA type. What the authors observed across the whole study: The ex vivo response was dominated by HLA-C-restricted CMV-specific TCR beta clonotypes, which also provided the single most frequent clonotype in two of eight donors. Cumulative frequency of public TCR beta family members discriminated carriers of CMV infection plus the relevant HLA type in this cohort and an independent roughly 330-donor cohort.

The instrument was an Illumina HiSeq 1500. The raw public reads went through TCRdb reprocessing: fastp at Q25, MiXCR clone calling, in-frame beta chains kept. Identical CDR3 proteins give one entry, which carries the most common genes and DNA. The sample yields some 400,000 distinct CDR3 sequences; under 40% were counted once. The top ten hold approximately 14% of the sample. The sequence joins TRBV5-3 to TRBJ1-2, with 7 bases aligning to TRBD1. TRBV5-3 is given ORF status, its function remaining uncertain. The sample comprised PBMCs. The sequence was obtained from a human donor in good health (CMV status not recorded). Some clones in this sample may be carry-over from other donors' samples. The CDR3 region reads CASSWGDSSSNYGYTF. The DNA reads TGTGCCAGCAGCTGGGGGGACAGCTCCTCTAACTATGGCTACACCTTC.